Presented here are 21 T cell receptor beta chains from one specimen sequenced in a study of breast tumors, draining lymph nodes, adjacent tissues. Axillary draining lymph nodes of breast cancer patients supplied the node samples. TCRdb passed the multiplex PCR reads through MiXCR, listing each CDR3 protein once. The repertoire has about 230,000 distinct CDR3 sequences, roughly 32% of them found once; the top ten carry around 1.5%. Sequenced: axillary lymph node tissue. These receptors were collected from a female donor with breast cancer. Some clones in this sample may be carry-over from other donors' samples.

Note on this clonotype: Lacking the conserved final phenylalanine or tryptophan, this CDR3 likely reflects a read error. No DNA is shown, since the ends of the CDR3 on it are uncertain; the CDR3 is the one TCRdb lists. The CDR3 loop reads CASRPRDREESE. This chain links TRBV19 with TRBJ2-7; the listed D gene, TRBD1, was not tested against the DNA. The length of the CDR3 is 12 amino acids, counting both ends. Germline V lookup: CDR1 LNHDA, CDR2 SQIVND (reference sequence).

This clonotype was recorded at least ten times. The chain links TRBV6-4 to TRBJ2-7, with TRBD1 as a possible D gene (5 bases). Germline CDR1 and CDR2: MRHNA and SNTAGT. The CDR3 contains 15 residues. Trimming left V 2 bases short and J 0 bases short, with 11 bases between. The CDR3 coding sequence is TGTGCCAGCAGTGACGTCAGGGTTAGCTCCTACGAGCAGTACTTC. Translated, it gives CASSDVRVSSYEQYF.

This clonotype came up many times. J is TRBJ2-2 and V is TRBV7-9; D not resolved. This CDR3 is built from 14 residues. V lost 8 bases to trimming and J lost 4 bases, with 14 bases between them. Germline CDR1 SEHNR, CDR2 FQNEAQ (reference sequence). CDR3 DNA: TGTGCCAGCCACCCTACACGATTCACCGGGGAGCTGTTTTTT. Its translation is CASHPTRFTGELFF.

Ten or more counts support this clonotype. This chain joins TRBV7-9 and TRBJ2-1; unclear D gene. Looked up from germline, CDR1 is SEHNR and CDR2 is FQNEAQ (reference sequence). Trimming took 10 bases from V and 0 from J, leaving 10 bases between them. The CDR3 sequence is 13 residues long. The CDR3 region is CATSLGSYNEQFF. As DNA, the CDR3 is TGTGCCACCTCTTTAGGCTCCTACAATGAGCAGTTCTTC.

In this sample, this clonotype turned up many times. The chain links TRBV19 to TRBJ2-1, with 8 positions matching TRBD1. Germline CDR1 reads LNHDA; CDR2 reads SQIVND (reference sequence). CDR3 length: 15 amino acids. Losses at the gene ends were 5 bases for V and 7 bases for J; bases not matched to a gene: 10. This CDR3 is CASSRRQGSSNEQFF. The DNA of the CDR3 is TGTGCCAGTAGTCGCCGACAGGGGTCTTCAAATGAGCAGTTCTTC.

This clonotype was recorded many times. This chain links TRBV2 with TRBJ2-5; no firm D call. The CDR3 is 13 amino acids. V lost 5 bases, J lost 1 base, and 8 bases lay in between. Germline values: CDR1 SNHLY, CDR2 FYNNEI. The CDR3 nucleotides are TGTGCCAGCAGTAATAACGGCCAAGAGACCCAGTACTTC. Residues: CASSNNGQETQYF.

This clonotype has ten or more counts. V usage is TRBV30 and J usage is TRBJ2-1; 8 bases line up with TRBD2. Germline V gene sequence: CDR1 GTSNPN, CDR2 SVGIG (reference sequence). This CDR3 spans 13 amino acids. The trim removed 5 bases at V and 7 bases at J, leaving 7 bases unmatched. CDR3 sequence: CAWGSGDLNEQFF. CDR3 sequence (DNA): TGTGCCTGGGGTAGCGGGGACCTAAATGAGCAGTTCTTC.

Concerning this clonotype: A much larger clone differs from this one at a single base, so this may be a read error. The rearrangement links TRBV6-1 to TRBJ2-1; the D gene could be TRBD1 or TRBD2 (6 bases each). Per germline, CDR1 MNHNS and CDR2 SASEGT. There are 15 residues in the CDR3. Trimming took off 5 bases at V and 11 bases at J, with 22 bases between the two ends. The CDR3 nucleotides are TGTGCCAGCAGTCGGGGGCTAGCGCGTAGAGGGAAGCAGTTCTTC. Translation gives CASSRGLARRGKQFF.

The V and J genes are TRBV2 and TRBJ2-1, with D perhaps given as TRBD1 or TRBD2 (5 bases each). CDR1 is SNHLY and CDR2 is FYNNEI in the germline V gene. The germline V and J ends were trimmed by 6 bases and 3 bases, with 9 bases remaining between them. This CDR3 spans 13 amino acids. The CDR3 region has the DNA TGTGCCAGCAGGGGGACCAACTACAATGAGCAGTTCTTC. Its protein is CASRGTNYNEQFF.

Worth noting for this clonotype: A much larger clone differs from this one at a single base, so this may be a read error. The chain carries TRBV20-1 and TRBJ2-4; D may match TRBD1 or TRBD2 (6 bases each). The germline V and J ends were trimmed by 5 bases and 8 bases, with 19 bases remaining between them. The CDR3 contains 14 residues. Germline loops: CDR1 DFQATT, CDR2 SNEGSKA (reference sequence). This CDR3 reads CSAGGGTDKDIQYF. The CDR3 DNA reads TGCAGTGCTGGGGGCGGGACCGATAAAGACATTCAGTACTTC.

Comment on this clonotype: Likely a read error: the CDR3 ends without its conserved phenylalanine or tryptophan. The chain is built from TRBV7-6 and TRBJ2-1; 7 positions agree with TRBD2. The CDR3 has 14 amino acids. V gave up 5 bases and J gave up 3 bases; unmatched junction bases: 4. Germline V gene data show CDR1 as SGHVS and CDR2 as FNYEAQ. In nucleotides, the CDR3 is TGTGCCAGCAGCAAAAGCGGGATCTACAATGAGCAGTTCCCC. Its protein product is CASSKSGIYNEQFP.

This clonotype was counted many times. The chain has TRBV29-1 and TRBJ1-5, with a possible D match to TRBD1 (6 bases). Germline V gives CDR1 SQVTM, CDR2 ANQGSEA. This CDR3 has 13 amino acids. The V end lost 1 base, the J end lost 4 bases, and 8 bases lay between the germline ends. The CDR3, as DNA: TGCAGCGTTGAAGCCGGACAGAATCAGCCCCAGCATTTT. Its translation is CSVEAGQNQPQHF. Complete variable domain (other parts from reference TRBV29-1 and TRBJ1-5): SAVISQKPSRDICQRGTSLTIQCQVDSQVTMMFWYRQQPGQSLTLIATANQGSEATYESGFVIDKFPISRPNLTFSTLTVSNMSPEDSSIYLCSVEAGQNQPQHFGDGTRLSIL.

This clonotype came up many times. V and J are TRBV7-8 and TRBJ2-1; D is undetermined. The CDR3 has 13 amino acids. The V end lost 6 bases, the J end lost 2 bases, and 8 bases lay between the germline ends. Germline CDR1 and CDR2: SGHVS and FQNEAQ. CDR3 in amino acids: CASRSSPYNEQFF. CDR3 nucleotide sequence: TGTGCCAGCAGATCAAGCCCCTACAATGAGCAGTTCTTC.

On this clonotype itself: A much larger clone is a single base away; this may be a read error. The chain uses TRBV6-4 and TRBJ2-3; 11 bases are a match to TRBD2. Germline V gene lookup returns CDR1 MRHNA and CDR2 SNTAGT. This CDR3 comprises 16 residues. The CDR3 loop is CASSEVAGGPIDTRYF. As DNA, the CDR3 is TGTGCCAGCAGTGAAGTAGCGGGAGGGCCTATAGATACGCGGTATTTT.

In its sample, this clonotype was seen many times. Written as DNA, the CDR3 is TGTGCCAGCAGCTTTTTAGGAGACACAGATACGCAGTATTTT. This encodes CASSFLGDTDTQYF. The V gene is TRBV5-6, the J gene TRBJ2-3; D unresolved. This CDR3 comprises 14 residues. V gave up 2 bases and J gave up 2 bases, with 9 bases separating them. Per the germline V gene, CDR1 is SGHDT and CDR2 is YYEEEE.

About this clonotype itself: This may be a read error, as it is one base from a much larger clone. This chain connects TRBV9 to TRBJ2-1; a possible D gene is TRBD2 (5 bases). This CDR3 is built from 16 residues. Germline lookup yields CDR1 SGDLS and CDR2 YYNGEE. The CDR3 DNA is TGTGCCAGCAGCGTAGGTGGGTCCTCGGGGTACAATGCGCAGTTCTTC. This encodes CASSVGGSSGYNAQFF. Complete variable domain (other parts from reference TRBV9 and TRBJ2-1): DSGVTQTPKHLITATGQRVTLRCSPRSGDLSVYWYQQSLDQGLQFLIQYYNGEERAKGNILERFSAQQFPDLHSELNLSSLELGDSALYFCASSVGGSSGYNAQFFGPGTRLTVL.

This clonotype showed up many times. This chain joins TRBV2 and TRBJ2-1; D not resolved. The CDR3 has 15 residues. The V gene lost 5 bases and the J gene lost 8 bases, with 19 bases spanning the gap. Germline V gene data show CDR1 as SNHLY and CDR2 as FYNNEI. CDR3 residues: CASSQSVSSMYEQFF. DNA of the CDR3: TGTGCCAGCAGTCAGAGTGTCAGTTCTATGTATGAGCAGTTCTTC. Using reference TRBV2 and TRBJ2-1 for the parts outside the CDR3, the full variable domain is EPEVTQTPSHQVTQMGQEVILRCVPISNHLYFYWYRQILGQKVEFLVSFYNNEISEKSEIFDDQFSVERPDGSNFTLKIRSTKLEDSAMYFCASSQSVSSMYEQFFGPGTRLTVL.

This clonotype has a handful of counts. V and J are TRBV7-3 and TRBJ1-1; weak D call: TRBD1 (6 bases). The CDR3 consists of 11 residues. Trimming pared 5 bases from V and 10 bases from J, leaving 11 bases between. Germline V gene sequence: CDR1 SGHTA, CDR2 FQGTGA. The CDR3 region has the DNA TGTGCCAGCAGCCGAGGGGGTACAGCTTTCTTT. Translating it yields CASSRGGTAFF.

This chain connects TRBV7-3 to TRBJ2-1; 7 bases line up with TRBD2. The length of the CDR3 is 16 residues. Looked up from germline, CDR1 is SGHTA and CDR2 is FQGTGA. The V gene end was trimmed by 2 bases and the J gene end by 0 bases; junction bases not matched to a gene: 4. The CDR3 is CASSLWGGSSYNEQFF. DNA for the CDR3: TGTGCCAGCAGCTTATGGGGGGGGAGCTCCTACAATGAGCAGTTCTTC.

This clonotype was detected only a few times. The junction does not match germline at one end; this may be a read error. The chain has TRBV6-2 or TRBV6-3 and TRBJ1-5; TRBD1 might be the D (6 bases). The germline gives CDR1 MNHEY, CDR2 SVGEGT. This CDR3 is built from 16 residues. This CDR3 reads CASSHSGQNSNQPQHF. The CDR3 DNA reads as TGTGCCAGCAGTCACTCAGGACAGAATAGCAATCAGCCCCAGCATTTT.

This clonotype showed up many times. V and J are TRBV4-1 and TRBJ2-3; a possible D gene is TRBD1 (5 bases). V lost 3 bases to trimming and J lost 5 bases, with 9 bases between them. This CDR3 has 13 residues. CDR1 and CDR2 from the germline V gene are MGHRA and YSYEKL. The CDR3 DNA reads TGCGCCAGCAGCCAGCAGGGCGAAGATACGCAGTATTTT. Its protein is CASSQQGEDTQYF.